The 27 T cell receptor beta chains presented below share a single source sample, sequenced in a study of T cell changes during pregnancy in multiple sclerosis. The table came from immunoSEQ multiplex PCR; TCRdb's copy has only in-frame clones and leaves some out. The sample carries 45,000 to 55,000 clones, roughly 85% recorded once. The input for sequencing was CD4+ T cells from peripheral blood mononuclear cells, taken in the second trimester of pregnancy. The receptors here all came from a female donor with multiple sclerosis, enrolled in a pregnancy study.

V is TRBV27 and J is TRBJ1-1; D is unclear. Germline assignment: CDR1 MNHEY and CDR2 SMNVEV (reference sequence). The CDR3 spans 13 residues. Trimming took off 7 bases at V and 1 base at J, with 10 bases between the two ends. The CDR3 is CASIGGRNTEAFF. For the CDR3, the DNA is TGTGCCAGCATAGGCGGGCGGAACACTGAAGCTTTCTTT.

This chain joins TRBV7-3 and TRBJ2-2; TRBD2 might be the D (6 bases). CDR1 and CDR2 (germline): SGHTA, FQGTGA. The V and J ends lost 2 bases and 3 bases respectively, with 10 bases between them. CDR3 size: 15 residues. This CDR3 is CASSLGGTDTGELFF. CDR3 bases: TGTGCCAGCAGCTTAGGGGGGACGGACACCGGGGAGCTGTTTTTT.

The V gene is TRBV28, the J gene TRBJ2-7; 9 bases fit TRBD1. Germline loops: CDR1 MDHEN, CDR2 SYDVKM. J was trimmed by 7 bases and V by 6 bases; bases with no gene match: 7. This CDR3 comprises 13 residues. This CDR3 is CASRNRGLEEQYF. Written as DNA, the CDR3 is TGTGCCAGCAGGAACAGGGGGCTGGAGGAGCAGTACTTC.

This clone has only one observation. V gene TRBV6-1 combines with J gene TRBJ1-1; D may be TRBD1 (6 bases). Germline CDR1 is MNHNS and CDR2 is SASEGT. The CDR3 sequence is 16 residues long. The V end was cut by 2 bases, the J end by 7 bases, with 20 bases between. The CDR3 DNA is TGTGCCAGCAGTGAATTCCCCAACAGGGAATTTAGTGAAGCTTTCTTT. Translated, it gives CASSEFPNREFSEAFF.

Turning to this clone: The germline gene is not matched at one end of the junction; a read error may be the cause. V usage is TRBV7-7 and J usage is TRBJ2-3; 7 bases align to TRBD1. Germline lookup yields CDR1 SSHAT and CDR2 FNYEAQ (reference sequence). The CDR3 has 15 residues. CDR3 protein: CASSQRQGGTDTQYF. CDR3 bases: TGTGCTAGCAGCCAAAGACAGGGTGGCACAGATACGCAGTATTTT.

The J gene is TRBJ1-4, the V gene TRBV25-1; D may be TRBD1 (5 bases). Germline loops: CDR1 MGHDK, CDR2 SYGVNS. CDR3 length equals 16 residues. V was clipped by 2 bases and J by 8 bases, with 18 bases between them. The CDR3 sequence: CASSEGGLTGREKLFF. As DNA, the CDR3 is TGTGCCAGCAGTGAAGGGGGACTCACCGGAAGAGAAAAACTGTTTTTT.

The genes are TRBV5-1 and TRBJ1-5, with no clear D. The CDR3 length is 15 residues. Between the trimmed V and J ends, which lost 0 bases and 6 bases, there was a span of 13 bases. CDR1 is SGHRS and CDR2 is YFSETQ in the germline V gene. CDR3 DNA sequence: TGCGCCAGCAGCTTGGGTGTCTCGGGGAGTCAGCCCCAGCATTTT. Translating gives CASSLGVSGSQPQHF.

This clone was seen a few times. J is TRBJ2-4 and V is TRBV4-1, with D hard to call. Germline lookup yields CDR1 MGHRA and CDR2 YSYEKL. V was clipped by 0 bases and J by 0 bases, with 9 bases between them. This CDR3 region has 16 residues. The CDR3 is CASSQDGRGAKNIQYF. In DNA, the CDR3 is TGCGCCAGCAGCCAAGATGGCAGAGGAGCCAAAAACATTCAGTACTTC.

J is TRBJ2-7 and V is TRBV2, with a possible D match to TRBD2 (5 bases). Germline CDR1 SNHLY, CDR2 FYNNEI. V gave up 5 bases and J gave up 2 bases, with 13 bases separating them. The CDR3 totals 14 residues. Written as DNA, the CDR3 is TGTGCCAGCAGTCTGACTATATCCCCCTACGAGCAGTACTTC. Translated: CASSLTISPYEQYF.

The sample holds one count of this clone. The chain couples TRBV19 to TRBJ2-3, with TRBD2 matching over 7 bases. J gave up 0 bases and V 3 bases, and 6 bases lay outside the gene matches. Germline V gene data show CDR1 as LNHDA and CDR2 as SQIVND (reference sequence). This CDR3 spans 16 amino acids. This chain's CDR3 is CASSMSGDLSTDTQYF. CDR3 coding DNA: TGTGCCAGTAGTATGAGCGGGGACTTAAGCACAGATACGCAGTATTTT.

The chain couples TRBV6-1 to TRBJ1-1; 7 nucleotides align to TRBD1. The CDR3 consists of 13 residues. V was clipped by 6 bases and J by 2 bases; unmatched bases: 3. Germline loops: CDR1 MNHNS, CDR2 SASEGT. CDR3 nucleotide sequence: TGTGCCAGCAGGTCAGGGGGAAACACTGAAGCTTTCTTT. This codes for CASRSGGNTEAFF.

This chain uses TRBV5-8 with TRBJ2-2; a possible D gene is TRBD1 (5 bases). The V end lost 4 bases, the J end lost 5 bases, and 21 bases lay between the germline ends. CDR3 length: 17 amino acids. CDR1 is SGHTS and CDR2 is YDEGEE in the germline V gene. CDR3 amino acids: CASSADLQVGRTGELFF. In DNA form, the CDR3 reads TGTGCCAGCAGCGCCGACCTACAGGTCGGTCGTACCGGGGAGCTGTTTTTT.

The V gene is TRBV30, the J gene TRBJ2-5; a possible D gene is TRBD2 (5 bases). Trimming stripped 1 base from V and 6 bases from J, with 12 bases between. The CDR3 has 13 residues. Germline V gives CDR1 GTSNPN, CDR2 SVGIG (reference sequence). CDR3 in DNA: TGTGCCTGGAGTGGGACTTTCATTCAGACCCAGTACTTC. Translation: CAWSGTFIQTQYF.

The chain is built from TRBV7-9 and TRBJ1-1, with 7 bases identical to TRBD1. The germline CDR1 and CDR2 sequences are SEHNR and FQNEAQ (reference sequence). V shed 2 bases, J shed 7 bases, and the junction held 7 bases outside the gene matches. The CDR3 is made up of 14 amino acids. This CDR3 reads CASSLLGGRVEAFF. The DNA of the CDR3 is TGTGCCAGCAGCTTACTAGGGGGCCGGGTTGAAGCTTTCTTT. Supplemented by reference TRBV7-9 and TRBJ1-1, the full variable domain reads DTGVSQNPRHKITKRGQNVTFRCDPISEHNRLYWYRQTLGQGPEFLTYFQNEAQLEKSRLLSDRFSAERPKGSFSTLEIQRTEQGDSAMYLCASSLLGGRVEAFFGQGTRLTVV.

This rearrangement joins TRBV2 to TRBJ1-5; D is unclear. The V gene lost 2 bases and the J gene lost 0 bases, with 17 bases spanning the gap. The CDR3 consists of 18 residues. The germline gives CDR1 SNHLY, CDR2 FYNNEI. This CDR3 is CASSEPRRGFGSNQPQHF. CDR3 DNA: TGTGCCAGCAGTGAACCCCGGAGAGGGTTTGGTAGCAATCAGCCCCAGCATTTT.

The chain couples TRBV5-1 to TRBJ2-1, with TRBD1 identical over 10 bases. The CDR3 loop spans 15 amino acids. V trimming: 0 bases; J trimming: 7 bases; junction bases outside the gene matches: 4. Germline V CDR1 and CDR2: SGHRS, YFSETQ. CDR3 sequence: CASSLGQGARNEQFF. In DNA form, the CDR3 reads TGCGCCAGCAGCTTGGGACAGGGGGCACGAAATGAGCAGTTCTTC. The whole variable domain, remainder taken from reference TRBV5-1 and TRBJ2-1, is KAGVTQTPRYLIKTRGQQVTLSCSPISGHRSVSWYQQTPGQGLQFLFEYFSETQRNKGNFPGRFSGRQFSNSRSEMNVSTLELGDSALYLCASSLGQGARNEQFFGPGTRLTVL.

Only one count was recorded for this clone. V usage is TRBV12-5 and J usage is TRBJ2-2, with TRBD2 as a possible D gene (5 bases). With 7 bases removed from V and 4 bases from J, the gap between germline ends came to 10 bases. The germline V gene has CDR1 LGHNT and CDR2 FRNRAP. This CDR3 comprises 13 residues. The CDR3, as DNA: TGTGCTAGTGCCCCCGAGGGCACCGGGGAGCTGTTTTTT. This gives the protein CASAPEGTGELFF. The full variable domain, with the rest looked up from reference TRBV12-5 and TRBJ2-2, is DARVTQTPRHKVTEMGQEVTMRCQPILGHNTVFWYRQTMMQGLELLAYFRNRAPLDDSGMPKDRFSAEMPDATLATLKIQPSEPRDSAVYFCASAPEGTGELFFGEGSRLTVL.

The J gene is TRBJ2-7, the V gene TRBV30; weak D call: TRBD1 (6 bases). The CDR3 runs 12 residues. The V gene lost 3 bases and the J gene lost 6 bases, with 12 bases spanning the gap. Germline CDR1 reads GTSNPN; CDR2 reads SVGIG (reference sequence). In nucleotides, the CDR3 is TGTGCCTGGAGCCGAAACAGGGCCGAGCAGTACTTC. It is translated as CAWSRNRAEQYF. The variable domain in full, with the rest retrieved from reference TRBV30 and TRBJ2-7, is SQTIHQWPATLVQPVGSPLSLECTVEGTSNPNLYWYRQAAGRGLQLLFYSVGIGQISSEVPQNLSASRPQDRQFILSSKKLLLSDSGFYLCAWSRNRAEQYFGPGTRLTVT.

This chain uses TRBV7-2 with TRBJ2-3; 10 positions match TRBD2. Germline V gene data show CDR1 as SGHTA and CDR2 as FQGNSA. This CDR3 comprises 15 residues. The junction had 10 bases not matched to a gene; V was cut back by 8 bases and J by 5 bases. The CDR3 loop is CASRPRLAGVDTQYF. The CDR3, as DNA: TGTGCCAGCCGGCCCCGGCTAGCGGGAGTAGATACGCAGTATTTT.

The chain is built from TRBV7-7 and TRBJ2-7; 7 bases fit TRBD2. Germline CDR1 reads SSHAT; CDR2 reads FNYEAQ (reference sequence). V was pared by 5 bases and J by 6 bases, with 28 bases of the junction left unmatched. This CDR3 comprises 20 residues. This chain's CDR3 is CASSPYTLSGASGDPGEQYF. CDR3 DNA: TGTGCCAGCAGCCCATATACGTTAAGCGGCGCTAGCGGAGACCCTGGCGAGCAGTACTTC.

V usage is TRBV19 and J usage is TRBJ2-5; 8 bases are a match to TRBD1. Germline V gives CDR1 LNHDA, CDR2 SQIVND (reference sequence). With 6 bases clipped from V and 1 base from J, the junction kept 10 bases outside the gene matches. The CDR3 spans 16 residues. The CDR3 sequence: CASSPQTGAIQETQYF. The DNA for the CDR3 is TGTGCCAGTAGCCCCCAGACAGGGGCGATCCAAGAGACCCAGTACTTC.

The V gene is TRBV2, the J gene TRBJ2-7; D uncertain. CDR1 SNHLY and CDR2 FYNNEI come from the germline V gene. Trimming cost V 3 bases and J 2 bases, with 5 bases left between them. The CDR3 covers 12 residues. CDR3 region: CASSEGPYEQYF. Written as DNA, the CDR3 is TGTGCCAGCAGTGAGGGCCCCTACGAGCAGTACTTC.

The chain joins TRBV28 to TRBJ2-3, with 12 bases lining up with TRBD2. This CDR3 has 15 amino acids. The ends lost 5 bases at V and 5 bases at J; junction bases unmatched: 5. In germline, CDR1 is MDHEN, CDR2 SYDVKM. The CDR3 spells CASSASGRAEDTQYF. The CDR3 DNA reads TGTGCCAGCAGTGCTAGCGGGAGGGCTGAAGATACGCAGTATTTT.

The chain uses TRBV30 and TRBJ1-2; D remains unclear. CDR3 length equals 13 residues. Per the germline V gene, CDR1 is GTSNPN and CDR2 is SVGIG (reference sequence). Trimming removed 0 bases from V and 7 bases from J, with 12 bases in between. The CDR3 here is CAWSVLGSAGYTF. In DNA, the CDR3 is TGTGCCTGGAGTGTCTTGGGCTCGGCTGGCTACACCTTC.

The chain couples TRBV5-4 to TRBJ2-2; D is unresolved. V lost 2 bases, J lost 6 bases, and 8 bases lay in between. CDR1 is SGHNT, CDR2 YYREEE, per germline (reference sequence). CDR3 size: 13 residues. The DNA for the CDR3 is TGTGCCAGCAGCTTTTTAGCTTCCGGGGAGCTGTTTTTT. Translated, it gives CASSFLASGELFF.

This clone was counted a single time. The chain uses TRBV19 and TRBJ2-7; TRBD2 matches at 7 bases. The V segment lost 4 bases and the J segment 6 bases; nucleotides outside the gene matches: 12. Germline V gives CDR1 LNHDA, CDR2 SQIVND (reference sequence). The CDR3 has 15 residues. CDR3 protein: CASSRPGAGVGEQYF. The DNA of the CDR3 is TGTGCCAGTAGTAGGCCCGGCGCGGGAGTTGGCGAGCAGTACTTC.

V is TRBV6-6 and J is TRBJ1-2, with 9 bases fitting TRBD1. The V and J ends lost 5 bases and 7 bases, in that order; junction bases with no gene match: 8. CDR1 and CDR2 (germline): MNHNY, SVGAGI (reference sequence). The CDR3 runs 14 residues. In DNA, the CDR3 is TGTGCCAGCAGTCCAACAGGGGGCTCGTCTGGCTACACCTTC. This sequence encodes CASSPTGGSSGYTF.